This T cell receptor beta chain was retrieved from a study of neurological immune-mediated disorders. Synthesis of cDNA was carried out by template-switch 5'RACE. The reaction used 10-nucleotide random UMIs. The authors obtained over 170 million TCR-beta sequences from 15-18 subjects per sequencing run. One entry per CDR3 protein results from TCRdb running MiXCR on the 5' RACE reads. The table has about 78,000 distinct CDR3 sequences, approximately 5% seen once. This clonotype was counted at least ten times. What it recognizes is unknown. The CDR3 consists of 13 residues. V was pared by 0 bases and J by 5 bases, with 8 bases between. From germline, CDR1 is SGHRS and CDR2 YFSETQ. Overall study results and limits: The multiple sclerosis repertoire cluster had no clinical or MRI feature associated with it.

Source material: PBMCs. This TCR came from a woman aged 30 to 39 with multiple sclerosis. This rearrangement joins TRBV5-1 to TRBJ2-5; D remains ambiguous. In DNA, the CDR3 is TGCGCCAGCAGCTTGGCTATGCGTGAGACCCAGTACTTC. Its translation is CASSLAMRETQYF.